This TCR beta chain was sequenced in a study of CD8+ T cells in alopecia areata. General study results and limits: Mice showed clearer TCR sharing than patients did, a gap that was possibly HLA-related. Higher clonality than in normal scalp was seen in lesional scalp, especially alopecia totalis/universalis. Scalp specimens additionally yield sequences from normal skin's resident alphabeta T cells.

RNA, once extracted, was reverse transcribed into cDNA for use as the sequencing template. Sequencing was performed with immunoSEQ multiplex PCR; in TCRdb, only in-frame clones are kept and a portion is missing. The data show roughly 140,000 clones, 62% seen once. From PBMCs, CD4+ and CD8+ T cells were sorted. The length of the CDR3 is 13 residues. Germline CDR1 and CDR2: PRHDT and FYEKMQ (reference sequence). Trimming took off 0 bases at V and 4 bases at J, with 7 bases between the two ends. A remark on this clone: What it binds is not known.

Sequencing used CD8+ T cells sorted from blood. The chain uses TRBV13 and TRBJ2-7; D is undetermined. This receptor was taken from a human donor in good health. Written as DNA, the CDR3 is TGTGCCAGCAGCTTAGGTGGGAATTACGAGCAGTACTTC. Its protein is CASSLGGNYEQYF.